These T cell receptor beta chains were read from a single sample in a study of T cells in localized non-small cell lung cancer. Using immunoSEQ multiplex PCR, the repertoire was profiled, and TCRdb retains in-frame clones only, with some absent. This sample carries 25,000 or so clones, roughly 90% of them seen once, and the ten largest clones take less than 7%. The source was PBMCs, collected before any cancer treatment. All receptors come from a man aged 40 to 70 with stage II lung adenocarcinoma. CDR3s leave out the opening cysteine and the closing phenylalanine or tryptophan. For some rows the clone size is stated as once, few or many, or as a class when expanded; others skip it.

v_gene: TRBV11-3; j_gene: TRBJ2-5; abundance: .; CDR3aa: ASSSLWGPTSGGGETQY
v_gene: TRBV9; j_gene: TRBJ1-2; abundance: .; CDR3aa: ASSGGDRFGGYT
v_gene: TRBV2; j_gene: TRBJ1-5; abundance: .; CDR3aa: ASTFHISPVGQGDQPQH
v_gene: TRBV19; j_gene: TRBJ2-1; abundance: .; CDR3aa: ATKGYNEQF
v_gene: TRBV7-8; j_gene: TRBJ1-3; abundance: .; CDR3aa: ASSWGSSGNTIY
v_gene: TRBV7-8; j_gene: TRBJ1-6; abundance: .; CDR3aa: ASRGEGIYNSPLH
v_gene: TRBV10-1; j_gene: TRBJ1-1; abundance: .; CDR3aa: ASISRYKVTEAF
v_gene: TRBV10-3; j_gene: TRBJ2-7; abundance: .; CDR3aa: ATGATGFSYEQY
v_gene: TRBV7-6; j_gene: TRBJ2-1; abundance: once; CDR3aa: ASSFGLAGNEQF
v_gene: TRBV9; j_gene: TRBJ2-3; abundance: .; CDR3aa: ASSVALAVTDTQY
v_gene: TRBV6-5; j_gene: TRBJ2-7; abundance: .; CDR3aa: ASRTTGLEY
v_gene: TRBV5-4; j_gene: TRBJ2-6; abundance: .; CDR3aa: ASSLDARITTSGANVLT
v_gene: TRBV19; j_gene: TRBJ1-2; abundance: .; CDR3aa: ASHGQGNYGYT
v_gene: TRBV29-1; j_gene: TRBJ2-3; abundance: .; CDR3aa: SVEGLAGTDTQY
v_gene: TRBV4-3; j_gene: TRBJ2-1; abundance: .; CDR3aa: ASSPTSGGAGYNEQF
v_gene: TRBV6-4; j_gene: TRBJ1-5; abundance: .; CDR3aa: ASSDDRHKPQH
v_gene: TRBV10-3; j_gene: TRBJ2-1; abundance: once; CDR3aa: AISEGDPLGDEQF
v_gene: TRBV5-4; j_gene: TRBJ2-5; abundance: few; CDR3aa: ASSLRLGGKETQY
v_gene: TRBV4-3; j_gene: TRBJ2-1; abundance: few; CDR3aa: ASSQDLYFGSYNEQF
v_gene: TRBV27; j_gene: TRBJ1-5; abundance: .; CDR3aa: ASTQGTQPQH
v_gene: TRBV7-8; j_gene: TRBJ1-1; abundance: .; CDR3aa: ASSFYLTETEAF
v_gene: TRBV28; j_gene: TRBJ1-2; abundance: .; CDR3aa: ASSSGQDYGYT
v_gene: TRBV10-3; j_gene: TRBJ1-2; abundance: .; CDR3aa: AISESIRNYGYT
v_gene: TRBV7-5; j_gene: TRBJ1-5; abundance: .; CDR3aa: VRSLVHRYSNQPQH
v_gene: TRBV9; j_gene: TRBJ2-1; abundance: .; CDR3aa: ASSVASGANEQF
v_gene: TRBV5-8; j_gene: TRBJ1-6; abundance: .; CDR3aa: ACGSSYNSPLH
v_gene: TRBV5-1; j_gene: TRBJ2-2; abundance: .; CDR3aa: ASSLGGPTSELF
v_gene: TRBV5-1; j_gene: TRBJ2-7; abundance: .; CDR3aa: ASLGDGYEQY
v_gene: TRBV5-1; j_gene: TRBJ2-2; abundance: .; CDR3aa: ASNDLAGNTGELF
v_gene: TRBV4-1; j_gene: TRBJ1-3; abundance: .; CDR3aa: ASSQWTDSGNTIY
v_gene: TRBV27; j_gene: TRBJ2-2; abundance: .; CDR3aa: ASSFSLGGGPTGELF
v_gene: TRBV5-4; j_gene: TRBJ2-1; abundance: .; CDR3aa: ASSFDLSYSEQF
v_gene: TRBV27; j_gene: TRBJ2-7; abundance: .; CDR3aa: ASSLGGSYEQY
v_gene: TRBV6-5; j_gene: TRBJ1-2; abundance: once; CDR3aa: ASSWGQGNYGYT
v_gene: TRBV7-8; j_gene: TRBJ2-2; abundance: .; CDR3aa: ASSLDRPGNTGELF
v_gene: TRBV18; j_gene: TRBJ2-7; abundance: .; CDR3aa: ASSPPAGADYEQY
v_gene: TRBV30; j_gene: TRBJ2-2; abundance: .; CDR3aa: AWGVIGELF
v_gene: TRBV13; j_gene: TRBJ2-5; abundance: .; CDR3aa: ASSPTDRGETQY
v_gene: TRBV30; j_gene: TRBJ2-7; abundance: .; CDR3aa: AWRLYPYEQY
v_gene: TRBV7-3; j_gene: TRBJ2-3; abundance: .; CDR3aa: ASSPEGGDTQY
v_gene: TRBV7-2; j_gene: TRBJ2-3; abundance: .; CDR3aa: ASSLMGLETDTQY
v_gene: TRBV21-1; j_gene: TRBJ1-1; abundance: .; CDR3aa: ASVQGDTEAF
v_gene: TRBV4-1; j_gene: TRBJ2-7; abundance: .; CDR3aa: ASSPRTSTYYEQY
v_gene: TRBV5-1; j_gene: TRBJ1-6; abundance: once; CDR3aa: ASKLDGNNSPLH